The 8 T cell receptor beta chains below all came from one sample that was sequenced in a study of T cell responses to AZD1222 COVID-19 vaccine. Clones were read by immunoSEQ multiplex PCR, and TCRdb kept only the in-frame ones, dropping some. The sample has approximately 210,000 clones, approximately 94% seen once. The source material was peripheral blood, sampled 28 days after the second dose of the MenACWY control vaccine. All receptors come from an adult who received the MenACWY meningococcal vaccine as a control.

V gene TRBV27 combines with J gene TRBJ2-2, with D unresolved. From germline, CDR1 is MNHEY and CDR2 SMNVEV (reference sequence). Deletions cut 4 bases from V and 0 bases from J, with 12 bases between. This CDR3 has 16 residues. In DNA form, the CDR3 reads TGTGCCAGCAGTTCGGATCGTAAGGCGAACACCGGGGAGCTGTTTTTT. It is translated as CASSSDRKANTGELFF.

The V gene is TRBV7-9, the J gene TRBJ1-5; D not resolved. This CDR3 is built from 15 residues. Germline V gives CDR1 SEHNR, CDR2 FQNEAQ (reference sequence). V lost 4 bases, J lost 3 bases, and 13 bases lay in between. The chain's CDR3 is CASSSSYDANQPQHF. CDR3 bases: TGTGCCAGCAGCTCCTCGTATGACGCCAATCAGCCCCAGCATTTT.

This clone has just a few counts. V is TRBV24-1 and J is TRBJ2-1; TRBD1 matches at 9 bases. Germline V gene sequence: CDR1 KGHDR, CDR2 SFDVKD. After removal of 0 bases from V and 6 bases from J, the junction contained 5 bases not matched to a gene. The CDR3 runs to 16 residues. In nucleotides, the CDR3 is TGTGCCACCAGTGATTTGGGGACAGGGTCTGGCAATGAGCAGTTCTTC. It translates to CATSDLGTGSGNEQFF.

This clone was observed a few times. The rearrangement uses TRBV2 and TRBJ1-5; D ambiguous. The CDR3 is 12 amino acids. Trimming cost V 3 bases and J 0 bases, with 0 bases left between them. CDR1 and CDR2 (germline): SNHLY, FYNNEI. The CDR3 DNA sequence: TGTGCCAGCAGTGATAGCAATCAGCCCCAGCATTTT. Its protein product is CASSDSNQPQHF.

V gene TRBV5-5 combines with J gene TRBJ2-2; 11 nucleotides align to TRBD2. The germline V gene encodes CDR1 SGHKS and CDR2 YYEKEE (reference sequence). V shed 6 bases and J 3 bases; nucleotides not matched to a gene: 7. The CDR3 is 16 residues long. The CDR3 loop reads CASKPLAGADTGELFF. CDR3 nucleotide sequence: TGTGCCAGCAAACCACTAGCGGGAGCCGACACCGGGGAGCTGTTTTTT.

CDR3 DNA: TGTGCCTGGTCCCGGGACAGGGCTGGGGCCAACGTCCTGACTTTC. Translation gives CAWSRDRAGANVLTF. The chain carries TRBV30 and TRBJ2-6, with 9 bases lining up with TRBD1. Germline-derived CDR1 and CDR2 are GTSNPN and SVGIG (reference sequence). The CDR3 runs to 15 residues. Germline trimming cut 5 bases from V and 2 bases from J; bases unmatched to any gene: 4.

This chain uses TRBV9 with TRBJ2-7; TRBD1 matches at 9 bases. V was clipped by 3 bases and J by 1 base; unmatched bases: 8. This CDR3 is built from 16 residues. CDR1 and CDR2 (germline): SGDLS, YYNGEE. Here the CDR3 reads CASSGRPGQGSYEQYF. The DNA for the CDR3 is TGTGCCAGCAGCGGGAGACCGGGACAGGGATCCTACGAGCAGTACTTC.

The chain is built from TRBV28 and TRBJ2-5; TRBD1 agrees at 10 bases. CDR3 length equals 15 residues. J was trimmed by 4 bases and V by 10 bases; bases with no gene match: 12. CDR1 is MDHEN and CDR2 is SYDVKM in the germline V gene. The CDR3 DNA is TGTGCCATTGAGCGCGCCGGACAGGGGGGAGAGACCCAGTACTTC. Protein: CAIERAGQGGETQYF. The variable domain in full, with the rest retrieved from reference TRBV28 and TRBJ2-5, is DVKVTQSSRYLVKRTGEKVFLECVQDMDHENMFWYRQDPGLGLRLIYFSYDVKMKEKGDIPEGYSVSREKKERFSLILESASTNQTSMYLCAIERAGQGGETQYFGPGTRLLVL.